This paragraph reports one T cell receptor (beta chain). Germline lookup yields CDR1 SQVTM and CDR2 ANQGSEA. V was shortened by 7 bases and J by 0 bases, with 14 bases between the two germline ends. The CDR3 has 14 amino acids. The data originate from a study of glioma-infiltrating T cells after dendritic cell vaccination. Libraries were prepared by immunoSEQ multiplex PCR; TCRdb keeps only in-frame clonotypes and omits some of them. The sample yields tens of thousands of clones, under 90% seen once. The sequence derives from a human donor with glioblastoma. This sample comprised blood, obtained before dendritic cell vaccination. The rearrangement joins TRBV29-1 to TRBJ2-3; D gene ambiguous. In nucleotides, the CDR3 is TGCAGCGGCAGTTACCGAAGAAGCACAGATACGCAGTATTTT. Encoded protein: CSGSYRRSTDTQYF.